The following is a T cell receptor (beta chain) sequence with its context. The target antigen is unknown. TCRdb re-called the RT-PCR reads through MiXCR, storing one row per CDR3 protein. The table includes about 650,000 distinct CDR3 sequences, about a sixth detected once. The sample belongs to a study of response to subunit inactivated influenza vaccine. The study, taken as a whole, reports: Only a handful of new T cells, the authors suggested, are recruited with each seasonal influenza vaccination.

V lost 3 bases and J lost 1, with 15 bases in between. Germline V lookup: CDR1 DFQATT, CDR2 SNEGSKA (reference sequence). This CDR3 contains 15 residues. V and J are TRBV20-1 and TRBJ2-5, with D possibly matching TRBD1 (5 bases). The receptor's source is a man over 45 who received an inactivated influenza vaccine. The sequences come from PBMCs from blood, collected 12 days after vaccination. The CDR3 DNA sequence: TGCAGTGCTAGTCCTGGGGCTCAAATCCAAGAGACCCAGTACTTC. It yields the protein CSASPGAQIQETQYF.